The 16 T cell receptor beta chains reported below all come from one sample, sequenced in a study of metastatic and nonmetastatic thyroid tumors. All patients were untreated before thyroid surgery. TCRdb re-processed the PCR reads through MiXCR. This sample carries 5,000 to 7,000 clones, 25% to 35% of them seen once, and the ten largest clones take over 15%. The sequencing input was adjacent normal tissue. The source is a female donor with papillary thyroid cancer or a benign thyroid nodule (not recorded which). Some clones in this sample may be carry-over from other donors' samples.

At least ten counts were recorded for this clone. At the DNA level, this CDR3 is encoded by other sequences in the same sample as well. The chain uses TRBV15 and TRBJ2-3; D not resolved. The V gene's germline CDR1 is LNHNV and CDR2 YYDKDF (reference sequence). The CDR3 length is 17 residues. V lost 9 bases, J lost 0 bases, and 22 bases lay in between. The CDR3 region has the DNA TGTGCCACATCTTTCGCCTATTCCCCCTCTAGCACAGATACGCAGTATTTT. It translates to CATSFAYSPSSTDTQYF.

With respect to this clone: A junction end diverges from the germline sequence, so it may reflect a read error. This chain links TRBV20-1 with TRBJ2-1; D not resolved. There are 16 residues in the CDR3. Germline values: CDR1 DFQATT, CDR2 SNEGSKA (reference sequence). The CDR3 DNA reads TGCATTGCTAGAAGGATTCAAAGGATCTCCTACAATGAGCAGTTCTTC. It encodes CIARRIQRISYNEQFF.

This clone was counted only a few times. This CDR3 is also generated by other DNA sequences in the sample. The chain employs TRBV6-1 and TRBJ1-2, with D possibly being TRBD1 (5 bases). The germline gives CDR1 MNHNS, CDR2 SASEGT. Trimming took 5 bases from V and 4 from J, leaving 14 bases between them. CDR3 length: 14 residues. The CDR3 bases are TGTGCCAGCAGTCTACGGCCAACAGGCTATGGCTACACCTTC. Protein sequence: CASSLRPTGYGYTF.

Comments on this clone: A much larger clonotype is one base distant, so this may be a read error. This CDR3 is missing its conserved last phenylalanine or tryptophan, likely due to a read error. The chain recombines TRBV30 with TRBJ2-7; D gene uncertain. Germline CDR1 reads GTSNPN; CDR2 reads SVGIG (reference sequence). CDR3 length: 12 residues. V was clipped by 3 bases and J by 6 bases, with 12 bases between them. The CDR3 DNA reads TGTGCCTGGAGCAGTACTACCTGCGAGCAGTACCTC. Translation gives CAWSSTTCEQYL.

The rearrangement uses TRBV15 and TRBJ2-3, with D uncertain. This CDR3 has 17 amino acids. CDR1 and CDR2 from the germline V gene are LNHNV and YYDKDF (reference sequence). Trimming removed 9 bases at V and 0 bases at J, with 22 bases between. CDR3 region: CATSFSYSHSSTDTQYF. Written as DNA, the CDR3 is TGTGCCACATCTTTCTCCTATTCCCACTCTAGCACAGATACGCAGTATTTT.

This clone is deemed large. The rearrangement uses TRBV28 and TRBJ2-7, with a tentative D call TRBD2 (5 bases). CDR1 MDHEN and CDR2 SYDVKM come from the germline V gene. V was shortened by 7 bases and J by 6 bases, with 19 bases between the two germline ends. This CDR3 region has 14 residues. CDR3: CASKYTGERVEQYF. The CDR3 bases are TGTGCCAGCAAATATACTGGGGAGAGGGTCGAGCAGTACTTC.

By share of the sample, this clone is medium-sized. The chain combines TRBV11-3 with TRBJ2-1; 10 nucleotides line up with TRBD2. With 0 bases clipped from V and 10 bases from J, the junction kept 6 bases outside the gene matches. The CDR3 contains 15 residues. CDR1 and CDR2 (germline): SGHNT, YENEEA. CDR3 nucleotides: TGTGCCAGCAGCTTAGAAAGCAGCGGGGGGGCGGAGCAGTTCTTC. It is translated as CASSLESSGGAEQFF.

Only a few counts were recorded for this clone. The CDR3 nucleotides read TGTGCCAGCAGTGGAATGACAGGGTTAAGCAATCAGCCCCAGCATTTT. Protein product: CASSGMTGLSNQPQHF. The chain employs TRBV6-1 and TRBJ1-5; 7 nucleotides line up with TRBD1. V shed 4 bases and J 1 base; nucleotides not matched to a gene: 7. The CDR3 totals 16 residues. Germline V CDR1 and CDR2: MNHNS, SASEGT.

This clone appeared a few times. This sequence joins TRBV6-5 and TRBJ2-1, with 12 bases matching TRBD2. Germline V gene sequence: CDR1 MNHEY, CDR2 SVGAGI. The CDR3 has 12 residues. Trimming removed 8 bases from V and 7 bases from J; junction bases left unmatched: 0. The chain's CDR3 is CASGLAGNEQFF. CDR3 nucleotide sequence: TGTGCCAGCGGACTAGCGGGAAATGAGCAGTTCTTC.

This clone appeared a few times. Germline is not matched at one junction end, which may reflect a read error. The V call is TRBV2, the J call TRBJ2-1; the D gene is possibly TRBD2 (5 bases). Germline CDR1 is SNHLY and CDR2 is FYNNEI. The CDR3 sequence is 15 residues long. CDR3 region: CASSEGLPSYNEQFF. Here the CDR3 DNA reads TGTGCCAGCAGCGAAGGACTGCCCTCCTACAATGAGCAGTTCTTC.

Judged by abundance, this clone is medium-sized (0.01 to 0.1%). This rearrangement joins TRBV9 to TRBJ2-7; 11 bases match TRBD2. Germline lookup yields CDR1 SGDLS and CDR2 YYNGEE. After removal of 0 bases from V and 0 bases from J, the junction contained 5 bases not matched to a gene. The CDR3 is 17 residues long. The CDR3, as DNA: TGTGCCAGCAGCGTAGTTGCGACTAGCGGGACCTCCTACGAGCAGTACTTC. Amino acids: CASSVVATSGTSYEQYF.

This clone was detected many times. A much larger clone differs by one base, so this may be a read error. The chain combines TRBV28 with TRBJ2-5, with D maybe TRBD1 (5 bases). The ends were cut back, 1 base at V and 5 bases at J, with 11 bases in the middle. CDR3 length equals 14 residues. CDR1 and CDR2 from the germline V gene are MDHEN and SYDVKM. The CDR3 DNA is TGTGCCAGCAGTTTATATTCAGGGTTGGAGACCCAGTACTTC. It specifies CASSLYSGLETQYF.

This sequence joins TRBV5-1 and TRBJ2-5, with 7 bases aligning to TRBD1. Germline trimming cut 0 bases from V and 4 bases from J; bases unmatched to any gene: 12. The CDR3 has 17 amino acids. Germline CDR1 and CDR2: SGHRS and YFSETQ. CDR3 bases: TGCGCCAGCAGCTTGGACTCTGGTCGGGCAGGGGGAGAGACCCAGTACTTC. It encodes CASSLDSGRAGGETQYF.

Note on this clone: One end of the junction does not line up with germline, which may come from a read error. The CDR3 reads CASSQSTDTTGDLFF. CDR3 in DNA: TGTGCCAGCAGCCAAAGTACGGATACCACCGGGGATCTGTTTTTT. This rearrangement joins TRBV14 to TRBJ2-2; perhaps TRBD2 as D (5 bases). Germline V gives CDR1 SGHDN, CDR2 FVKESK. The CDR3 has 15 residues.

The CDR3 protein is CSARDFGTSGPDGEQFF. Written as DNA, the CDR3 is TGCAGTGCTAGAGATTTTGGGACTAGCGGCCCGGACGGGGAGCAGTTCTTC. J is TRBJ2-1 and V is TRBV20-1, with 11 positions matching TRBD2. The V segment lost 0 bases and the J segment 10 bases; nucleotides outside the gene matches: 14. The germline CDR1 and CDR2 sequences are DFQATT and SNEGSKA (reference sequence). This CDR3 comprises 17 residues.

The rearrangement joins TRBV11-1 to TRBJ2-7; D not certain. Looked up from germline, CDR1 is SGHAT and CDR2 is FQDESV (reference sequence). This CDR3 is built from 16 residues. The ends were cut back, 5 bases at V and 4 bases at J, with 21 bases in the middle. As DNA, the CDR3 is TGTGCCAGCAGCCCGTCAGGCAGGAGAAGTTCTTACGAGCAGTACTTC. This codes for CASSPSGRRSSYEQYF.